This TCR beta chain derives from a study of CD8 T cells in Susac syndrome. Looked up from germline, CDR1 is MGHRA and CDR2 is YSYEKL. This CDR3 contains 15 residues. V lost 4 bases, J lost 2 bases, and 12 bases lay in between. The authors reverse transcribed about 0.5 to 1 ug RNA with random hexamers. TCRdb reprocessed the immunoSEQ multiplex PCR reads with MiXCR, giving one entry per CDR3 protein. The data hold 180,000 or so distinct CDR3 sequences, with roughly 95% observed a single time. The chain combines TRBV4-1 with TRBJ1-5; maybe TRBD1 (5 bases). This clonotype was obtained from a human donor with multiple sclerosis. The source material was CD4+ T cells from PBMCs. CDR3 sequence (DNA): TGCGCCAGCAGCCTGGGTCTAGGGGGCAATCAGCCCCAGCATTTT. It translates to CASSLGLGGNQPQHF.